This record covers a single T cell receptor beta chain. As yet, its antigen is unknown. With 5 bases clipped from V and 4 bases from J, the junction kept 2 bases outside the gene matches. The germline gives CDR1 GTSNPN, CDR2 SVGIG (reference sequence). This CDR3 contains 13 residues. The record originates from a study of siplizumab effects on memory and regulatory T cells. Study findings and constraints: A major contribution to the alloresponse seemed to be made by naive T cells, which seemed more diverse than memory cells. The drug siplizumab significantly decreased the alloreactive sequences that could be traced to unstimulated CD4+ memory cells. The study did not confirm that proliferating Tregs from siplizumab cultures were suppressive.

The data were produced by immunoSEQ multiplex PCR, yet TCRdb's version contains in-frame clones alone and is incomplete. The sample shows fewer than 30,000 clones, 84% of them seen only once. This sequence originates from a human donor in good health. The specimen sequenced was memory CD4+ T cells sorted from blood. The chain combines TRBV30 with TRBJ2-6; 7 bases are shared with TRBD1. CDR3 sequence: CAWETGGANVLTF. The CDR3 DNA follows: TGTGCCTGGGAGACAGGGGGGGCCAACGTCCTGACTTTC.